The present T cell receptor (beta chain) was sequenced within a study of tumor-infiltrating lymphocytes in oesophageal squamous cell carcinoma. TCRdb itself ran the PCR reads through MiXCR, one entry per CDR3 protein. Of about 19,000 distinct CDR3 sequences in the sample, 40% are singletons; the top ten hold almost 7%. CDR3 length equals 15 residues. Germline V CDR1 and CDR2: SGHVS, FNYEAQ. The chain combines TRBV7-6 with TRBJ2-5; possibly TRBD2 for D (5 bases). The J call may not be correct, given that the DNA end is closer to TRBJ2-7. Sequencing was performed on blood. This TCR was recovered from a male donor with esophageal squamous cell carcinoma. The CDR3 sequence: CASSPEGSYSYEQYF. The DNA of the CDR3 is TGTGCCAGCAGCCCTGAGGGCAGTTACTCCTACGAGCAGTACTTC.